This TCR beta chain stems from a study of regulatory T cells in long-lasting Graves disease. General study findings and limits: TRBV28, TRBJ1-2 and TRBJ2-5 were favored in persistent disease.

Arm-PCR of CDR3 regions with iRepertoire HTBI primers generated TCR beta libraries. TCRdb redid the calling of the multiplex PCR reads with MiXCR, one entry per CDR3 protein. The table has hundreds of thousands of distinct CDR3 sequences, about 13% seen once; the top ten hold over 7.5%. Time point meaning: newly diagnosed GD, antithyroid drugs for less than 3 months. PBMC RNA was the source of the TCR library. This CDR3 region has 16 residues. The V gene lost 5 bases and the J gene lost 0 bases, with 16 bases spanning the gap. In germline, CDR1 is SEHNR, CDR2 FQNEAQ (reference sequence). A word on this clonotype: As yet, its antigen is unknown.

This sample was shared with a second study, whose subject was T cells in Graves' hyperthyroidism and ophthalmopathy.

This sequence joins TRBV7-9 and TRBJ2-5; D uncertain. This sample comprised peripheral blood mononuclear cells (PBMCs), obtained at new diagnosis, from a patient treated with antithyroid drugs. The sequence was collected from a man under 40 with Graves disease. This chain's CDR3 is CASSQDGPRYQETQYF. Written as DNA, the CDR3 is TGTGCCAGCAGCCAAGATGGACCTAGGTACCAAGAGACCCAGTACTTC.